The clone carrying this TCR beta chain was counted between two and nine times. In the authors' workflow: Reference gene primers were amplified, and this amplification served to estimate nucleated cell counts. Clones were sequenced by immunoSEQ multiplex PCR, and TCRdb holds only the in-frame ones, with some missing. V, J and clone size are those of that table, while D and trimming were read from the DNA. The repertoire holds under 200,000 clones, 87% seen once, with 20% to 25% in the top ten. This entry belongs to a study of blood T cell repertoires in COVID-19. Looking at the study overall: The United States, Italy and Spain were the sources of the acute and convalescent COVID-19 samples. In each case, the material was cDNA or gDNA derived from T cells, B-cell-depleted T cells, or PBMCs.

Germline V gene lookup returns CDR1 MNHNS and CDR2 SASEGT. With V trimmed by 2 bases and J by 5 bases, 3 bases remained unmatched. The CDR3 is 13 residues long. The V call is TRBV6-1, the J call TRBJ2-7; 7 bases fit TRBD1. Sequencing was done on a sample of peripheral blood. The clonotype was recovered from a man in his sixties with active or convalescent COVID-19. The CDR3 here is CASSERGPDEQYF. Here the CDR3 DNA reads TGTGCCAGCAGTGAAAGGGGGCCAGACGAGCAGTACTTC.